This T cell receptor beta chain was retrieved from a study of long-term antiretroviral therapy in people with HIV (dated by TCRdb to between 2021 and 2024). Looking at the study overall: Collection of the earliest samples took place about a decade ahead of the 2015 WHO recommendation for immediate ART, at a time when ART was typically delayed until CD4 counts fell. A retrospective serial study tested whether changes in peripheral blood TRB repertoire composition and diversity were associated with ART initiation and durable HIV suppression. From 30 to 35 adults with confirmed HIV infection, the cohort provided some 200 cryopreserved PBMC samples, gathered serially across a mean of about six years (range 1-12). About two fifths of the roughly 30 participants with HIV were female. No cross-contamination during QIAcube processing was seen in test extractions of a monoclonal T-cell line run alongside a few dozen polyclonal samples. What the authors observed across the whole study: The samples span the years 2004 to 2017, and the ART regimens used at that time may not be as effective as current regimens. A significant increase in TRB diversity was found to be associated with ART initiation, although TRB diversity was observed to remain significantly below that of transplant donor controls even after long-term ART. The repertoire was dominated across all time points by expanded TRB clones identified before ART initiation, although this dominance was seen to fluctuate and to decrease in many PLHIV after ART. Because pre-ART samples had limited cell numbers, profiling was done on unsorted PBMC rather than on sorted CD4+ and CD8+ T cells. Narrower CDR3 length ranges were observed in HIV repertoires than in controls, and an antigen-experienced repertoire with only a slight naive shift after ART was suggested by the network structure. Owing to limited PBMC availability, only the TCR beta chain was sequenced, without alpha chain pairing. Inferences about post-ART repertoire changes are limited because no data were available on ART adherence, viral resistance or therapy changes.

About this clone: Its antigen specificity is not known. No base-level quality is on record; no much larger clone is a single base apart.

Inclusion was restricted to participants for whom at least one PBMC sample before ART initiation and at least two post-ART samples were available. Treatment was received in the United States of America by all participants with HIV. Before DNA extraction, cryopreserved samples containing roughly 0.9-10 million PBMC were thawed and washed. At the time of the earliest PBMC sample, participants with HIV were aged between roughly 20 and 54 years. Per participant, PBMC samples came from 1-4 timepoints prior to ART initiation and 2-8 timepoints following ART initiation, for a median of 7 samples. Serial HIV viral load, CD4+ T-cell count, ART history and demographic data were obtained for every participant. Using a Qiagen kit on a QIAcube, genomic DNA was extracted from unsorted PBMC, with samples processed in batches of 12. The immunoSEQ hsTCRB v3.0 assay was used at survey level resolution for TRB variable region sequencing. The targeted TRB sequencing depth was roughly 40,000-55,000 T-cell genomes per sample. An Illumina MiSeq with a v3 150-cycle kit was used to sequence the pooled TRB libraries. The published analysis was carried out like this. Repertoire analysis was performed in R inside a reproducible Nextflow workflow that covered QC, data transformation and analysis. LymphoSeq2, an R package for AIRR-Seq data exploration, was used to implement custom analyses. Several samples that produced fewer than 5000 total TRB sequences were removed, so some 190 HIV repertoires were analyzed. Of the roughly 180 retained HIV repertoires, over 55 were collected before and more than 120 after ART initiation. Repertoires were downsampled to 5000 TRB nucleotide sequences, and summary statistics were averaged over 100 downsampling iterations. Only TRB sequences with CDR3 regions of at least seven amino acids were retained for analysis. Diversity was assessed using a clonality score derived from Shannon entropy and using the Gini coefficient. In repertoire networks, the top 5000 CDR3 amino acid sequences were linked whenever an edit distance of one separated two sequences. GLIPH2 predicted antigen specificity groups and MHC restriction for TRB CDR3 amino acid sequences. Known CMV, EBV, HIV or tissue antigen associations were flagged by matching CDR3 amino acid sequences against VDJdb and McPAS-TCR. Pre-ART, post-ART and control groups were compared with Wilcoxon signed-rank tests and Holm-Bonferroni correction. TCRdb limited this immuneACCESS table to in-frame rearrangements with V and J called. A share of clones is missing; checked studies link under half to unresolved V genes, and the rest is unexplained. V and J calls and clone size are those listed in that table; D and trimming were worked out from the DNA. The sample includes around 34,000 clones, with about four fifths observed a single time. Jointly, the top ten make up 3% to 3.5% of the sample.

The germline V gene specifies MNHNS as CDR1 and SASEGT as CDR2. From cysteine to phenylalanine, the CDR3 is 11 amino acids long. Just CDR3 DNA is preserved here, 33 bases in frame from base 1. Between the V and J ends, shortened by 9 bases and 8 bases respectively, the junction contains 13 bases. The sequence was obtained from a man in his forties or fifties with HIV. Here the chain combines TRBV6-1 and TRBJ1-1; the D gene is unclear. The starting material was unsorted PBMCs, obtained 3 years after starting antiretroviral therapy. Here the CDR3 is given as CASDGVTEAFF. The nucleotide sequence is TGTGCCAGTGACGGGGTAACAGAAGCTTTCTTT.